The sequence of this TCR beta chain was determined in a study of T cells in Graves' hyperthyroidism and ophthalmopathy. V lost 5 bases and J 7 bases, leaving 12 bases between the germline ends. The CDR3 is made up of 12 amino acids. Germline values: CDR1 SEHNR, CDR2 FQNEAQ (reference sequence). The source material, RNA transcripts, was used to amplify TCR beta CDR3 regions. The TCR CDR3 was amplified in a first-round RT-PCR using the HTBI primer set. MiXCR, run by TCRdb on the multiplex PCR reads, gives a single entry per CDR3 protein. The sample has roughly 500,000 distinct CDR3 sequences; under 60% are singletons. This clonotype was picked up many times.

Sample: peripheral blood or thyroid tissue (not recorded which). The receptor comes from an adult woman with Graves' disease, either hyperthyroidism or ophthalmopathy (not recorded which). V gene TRBV7-9 combines with J gene TRBJ2-7, with D uncertain. DNA for the CDR3: TGTGCCAGCAGCAGTAGCTTGGGTGAGCAGTACTTC. This translates into CASSSSLGEQYF.